These 2 T cell receptor beta chains were all obtained from the same sample, sequenced in a study of cytomegalovirus exposure and HLA in healthy donors. Primers for the PCR totalled 60 Vbeta and 13 Jbeta. Measured with immunoSEQ multiplex PCR; TCRdb has only the in-frame clones, and not every one. The repertoire holds around 200,000 clones, with about 82% as singletons. The sequenced sample was PBMCs. Receptors originate from a woman aged 50 to 60 in good health and CMV-seronegative.

The chain employs TRBV27 and TRBJ2-7; 9 nucleotides align to TRBD1. The V gene's germline CDR1 is MNHEY and CDR2 SMNVEV (reference sequence). Trimming at V came to 1 base and at J to 1 base, leaving 5 bases not matched to a gene. CDR3 length: 16 amino acids. The CDR3 DNA sequence: TGTGCCAGCAGTTTATGGGGACAGGGAAGGTCCTACGAGCAGTACTTC. This sequence encodes CASSLWGQGRSYEQYF.

This chain links TRBV27 with TRBJ1-1; D is unclear. CDR3 length: 15 amino acids. V was trimmed by 7 bases and J by 6 bases, leaving 21 bases between them. Germline V gives CDR1 MNHEY, CDR2 SMNVEV (reference sequence). CDR3 loop: CASNFSPSRASEAFF. The CDR3 DNA reads TGTGCCAGCAATTTTTCCCCCTCGAGGGCTTCTGAAGCTTTCTTT.